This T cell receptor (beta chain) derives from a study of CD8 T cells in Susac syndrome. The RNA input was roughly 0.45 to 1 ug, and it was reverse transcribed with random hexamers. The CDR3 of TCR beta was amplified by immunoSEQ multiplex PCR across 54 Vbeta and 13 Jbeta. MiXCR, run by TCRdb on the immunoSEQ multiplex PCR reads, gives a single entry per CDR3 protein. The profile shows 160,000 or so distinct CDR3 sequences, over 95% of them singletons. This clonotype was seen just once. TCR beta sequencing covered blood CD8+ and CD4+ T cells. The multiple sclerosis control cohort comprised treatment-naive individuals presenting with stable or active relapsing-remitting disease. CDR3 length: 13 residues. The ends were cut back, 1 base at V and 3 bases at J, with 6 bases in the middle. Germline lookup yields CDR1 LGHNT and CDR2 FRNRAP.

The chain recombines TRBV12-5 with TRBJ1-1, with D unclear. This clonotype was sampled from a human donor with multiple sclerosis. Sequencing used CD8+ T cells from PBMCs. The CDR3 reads CASGLERDTEAFF. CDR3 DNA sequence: TGTGCTAGTGGTTTGGAAAGGGACACTGAAGCTTTCTTT.